This T cell receptor beta chain appears in the sequencing data of a study of T cell responses to AZD1222 COVID-19 vaccine. The assay was immunoSEQ multiplex PCR, and TCRdb's table has in-frame clones only and misses some. Of 40,000 to 50,000 clones in the sample, approximately 80% were seen once. V lost 3 bases, J lost 10 bases, and 15 bases stayed unmatched. CDR1 is SGHDT, CDR2 YYEEEE, per germline. CDR3 length equals 15 residues. The receptor's source is an adult who received the AZD1222 COVID-19 vaccine. The sequencing here drew on peripheral blood, taken 28 days after the second AZD1222 dose. The gene calls are TRBV5-6 and TRBJ1-2; 7 bases are shared with TRBD1. CDR3 residues: CASSSLTGSEDDYTF. In DNA form, the CDR3 reads TGTGCCAGCAGCTCCTTGACAGGGTCGGAGGATGACTACACCTTC.